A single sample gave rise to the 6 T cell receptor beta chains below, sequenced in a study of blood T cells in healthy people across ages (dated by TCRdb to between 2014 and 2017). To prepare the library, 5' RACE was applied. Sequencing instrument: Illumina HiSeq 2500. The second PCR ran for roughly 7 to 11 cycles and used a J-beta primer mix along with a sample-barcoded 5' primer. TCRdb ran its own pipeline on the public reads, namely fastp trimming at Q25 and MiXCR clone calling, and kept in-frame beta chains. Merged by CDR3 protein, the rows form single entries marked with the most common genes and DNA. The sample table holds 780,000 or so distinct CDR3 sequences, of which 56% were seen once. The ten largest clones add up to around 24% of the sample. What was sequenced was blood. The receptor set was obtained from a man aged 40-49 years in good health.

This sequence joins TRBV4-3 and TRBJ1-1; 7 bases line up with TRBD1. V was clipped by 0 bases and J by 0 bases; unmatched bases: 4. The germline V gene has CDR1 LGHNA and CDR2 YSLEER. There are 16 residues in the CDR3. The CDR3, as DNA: TGCGCCAGCAGCCAAGATCCGGACAGGCTGAACACTGAAGCTTTCTTT. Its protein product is CASSQDPDRLNTEAFF.

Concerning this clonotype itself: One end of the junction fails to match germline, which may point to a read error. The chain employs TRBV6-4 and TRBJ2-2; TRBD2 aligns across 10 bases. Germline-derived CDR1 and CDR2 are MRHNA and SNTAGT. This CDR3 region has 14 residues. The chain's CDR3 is CTSESSGGTGELFF. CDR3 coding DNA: TGTACCAGCGAATCTAGCGGGGGCACCGGGGAGCTGTTTTTT.

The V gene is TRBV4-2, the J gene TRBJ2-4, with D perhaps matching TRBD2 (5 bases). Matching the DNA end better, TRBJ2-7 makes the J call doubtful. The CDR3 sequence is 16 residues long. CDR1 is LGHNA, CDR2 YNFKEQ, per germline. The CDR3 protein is CASSPKVPSEGNEQYF. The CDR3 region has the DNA TGTGCCAGCAGCCCCAAGGTCCCGTCTGAGGGTAACGAGCAGTACTTC.

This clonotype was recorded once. The DNA of the CDR3 is TGTGCCAGCAGTGAAATAGACAGGGATGAGCAGTACTTC. This codes for CASSEIDRDEQYF. V usage is TRBV25-1 and J usage is TRBJ2-7, with 7 bases matching TRBD1. Looked up from germline, CDR1 is MGHDK and CDR2 is SYGVNS. This CDR3 is built from 13 residues. The trim removed 2 bases at V and 7 bases at J, leaving 5 bases unmatched.

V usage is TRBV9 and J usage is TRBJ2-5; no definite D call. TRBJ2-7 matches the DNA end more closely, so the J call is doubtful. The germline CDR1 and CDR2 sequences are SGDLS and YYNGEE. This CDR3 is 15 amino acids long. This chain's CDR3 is CASSVAPGAPYEQYF. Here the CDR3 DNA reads TGTGCCAGCAGCGTAGCCCCGGGTGCCCCCTACGAGCAGTACTTC.

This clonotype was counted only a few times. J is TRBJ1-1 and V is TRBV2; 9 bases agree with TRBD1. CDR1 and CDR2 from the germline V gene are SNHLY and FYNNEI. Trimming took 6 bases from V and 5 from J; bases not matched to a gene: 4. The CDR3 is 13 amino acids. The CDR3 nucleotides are TGTGCCAGCAGGAACAGGGGGCGGACTGAAGCTTTCTTT. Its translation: CASRNRGRTEAFF.